Below, 16 T cell receptor beta chains from the same sample are listed, as sequenced in a study of human T cells and chemical hapten exposure. TCRdb reprocessed the RACE reads with MiXCR, giving one entry per CDR3 protein. The sample has 80,000 to 95,000 distinct CDR3 sequences; approximately 9.9% are singletons. The sample's time point: patch test 2, 6 weeks after DPC sensitization. Treatment defined: therapeutic diphenylcyclopropenone sensitization with weekly scalp DPC. The sequencing here drew on whole blood, taken in connection with sensitization to the hapten diphenylcyclopropenone (DPC). These TCRs come from a man in his forties with alopecia areata. Some clones in this sample may be carry-over from other donors' samples.

The chain carries TRBV29-1 and TRBJ2-3, with D tentatively TRBD2 (6 bases). The V gene's germline CDR1 is SQVTM and CDR2 ANQGSEA. The CDR3 consists of 15 residues. Trimming cost V 5 bases and J 2 bases, with 17 bases left between them. In DNA, the CDR3 is TGCAGCGTTACCGGGGGACCGACCCTCACAGATACGCAGTATTTT. The encoded protein is CSVTGGPTLTDTQYF.

In its sample, this clonotype was seen many times. The chain is built from TRBV6-5 and TRBJ1-2, with D perhaps matching TRBD1 (5 bases). V shed 0 bases and J shed 1 base, with 12 bases lying between them. The CDR3 has 16 amino acids. The V gene's germline CDR1 is MNHEY and CDR2 SVGAGI. CDR3 in amino acids: CASSYSQGGFNYGYTF. The CDR3 DNA reads TGTGCCAGCAGTTACTCGCAGGGCGGATTTAACTATGGCTACACCTTC.

This clonotype was detected a few times. V usage is TRBV5-1 and J usage is TRBJ2-1, with 10 bases matching TRBD2. Germline V gives CDR1 SGHRS, CDR2 YFSETQ. V lost 4 bases to trimming and J lost 7 bases; unmatched junction nucleotides: 8. The CDR3 spans 15 residues. Here the CDR3 DNA reads TGCGCCAGCAGCCTCTCGACTAGCGGGCTGAATGAGCAGTTCTTC. This encodes CASSLSTSGLNEQFF.

This clonotype was detected only a few times. The CDR3 DNA is TGTGCCAGCAGCCCTCTACTAGCGGGAGGGCTCACCGGGGAGCTGTTTTTT. This translates into CASSPLLAGGLTGELFF. J is TRBJ2-2 and V is TRBV4-2, with 13 bases lining up with TRBD2. In germline, CDR1 is LGHNA, CDR2 YNFKEQ. This CDR3 has 17 amino acids. V was clipped by 4 bases and J by 4 bases; unmatched bases: 6.

The V gene is TRBV28, the J gene TRBJ2-3, with D tentatively TRBD1 (6 bases). The V end lost 4 bases, the J end lost 2 bases, and 13 bases lay between the germline ends. CDR3 size: 15 residues. In germline, CDR1 is MDHEN, CDR2 SYDVKM. CDR3 sequence (DNA): TGTGCCAGCAGTTCCGAACAGGGTCACACAGATACGCAGTATTTT. Amino acid sequence: CASSSEQGHTDTQYF.

This clonotype has more than one count but fewer than ten. This chain uses TRBV6-5 with TRBJ2-6; D perhaps matches TRBD2 (5 bases). Per germline, CDR1 MNHEY and CDR2 SVGAGI. The ends were cut back, 6 bases at V and 0 bases at J, with 9 bases in the middle. The CDR3 is made up of 15 amino acids. The CDR3 here is CASSRRGSGANVLTF. The CDR3 nucleotides read TGTGCCAGCAGCCGTCGGGGCTCTGGGGCCAACGTCCTGACTTTC.

This clonotype was recorded a few times. The chain employs TRBV28 and TRBJ1-5; maybe TRBD1 (5 bases). CDR3 size: 15 residues. The V gene's germline CDR1 is MDHEN and CDR2 SYDVKM. Trimming pared 2 bases from V and 1 base from J, leaving 9 bases between. CDR3 DNA sequence: TGTGCCAGCAGTTTAGGGGGACCGAGCAATCAGCCCCAGCATTTT. Translated, it gives CASSLGGPSNQPQHF.

The chain links TRBV28 to TRBJ2-7, with 7 bases that match TRBD1. Looked up from germline, CDR1 is MDHEN and CDR2 is SYDVKM. The CDR3 has 18 residues. The ends lost 6 bases at V and 7 bases at J; junction bases unmatched: 24. The CDR3 DNA follows: TGTGCCAGCAGCCCAGGGACAGTTTTAGTCGTAGCTCCTAAGGAGCAGTACGTC. It is translated as CASSPGTVLVVAPKEQYV.

CDR3 sequence (DNA): TGTGCCAGCAGCCCGGGACCAGGTAACACTGAAGCTTTCTTT. This sequence encodes CASSPGPGNTEAFF. The J gene is TRBJ1-1, the V gene TRBV11-1; D might be TRBD1 (5 bases). The CDR3 consists of 14 residues. The germline V and J ends were trimmed by 5 bases and 2 bases, with 12 bases remaining between them. Germline lookup yields CDR1 SGHAT and CDR2 FQDESV (reference sequence).

Ten or more counts support this clonotype. V is TRBV7-2 and J is TRBJ2-1; TRBD2 might be the D (5 bases). The CDR3 runs 15 residues. Germline V gene sequence: CDR1 SGHTA, CDR2 FQGNSA. V was cut by 3 bases and J by 4 bases, with 13 bases left in between. The CDR3 here is CASSLSLALYNEQFF. The CDR3 DNA reads as TGTGCCAGCAGCTTGAGTCTAGCACTTTACAATGAGCAGTTCTTC.

This clonotype was observed many times. This CDR3 is CASSLAAGEETQYF. In DNA form, the CDR3 reads TGTGCCAGCAGCTTAGCGGCAGGGGAAGAGACCCAGTACTTC. This chain uses TRBV11-3 with TRBJ2-5; a possible D gene is TRBD1 (6 bases). This CDR3 contains 14 residues. With 1 base removed from V and 3 bases from J, the gap between germline ends came to 9 bases. In germline, CDR1 is SGHNT, CDR2 YENEEA.

The chain has TRBV4-3 and TRBJ2-5, with 7 positions matching TRBD2. The CDR3 has 18 residues. Germline loops: CDR1 LGHNA, CDR2 YSLEER. J lost 5 bases, V lost 0 bases, and 15 bases had no gene match. In DNA, the CDR3 is TGCGCCAGCAGCCAAGATCTGGGAGGCGGGACTACCCTTGAGACCCAGTACTTC. It codes for CASSQDLGGGTTLETQYF.

This clonotype was detected only a few times. This rearrangement joins TRBV6-5 to TRBJ1-5; tentatively, D is TRBD1 (5 bases). V gave up 0 bases and J gave up 7 bases, with 10 bases separating them. The CDR3 extends over 14 amino acids. Germline V gene data show CDR1 as MNHEY and CDR2 as SVGAGI. This CDR3 is CASSYSGVGQPQHF. CDR3 DNA sequence: TGTGCCAGCAGTTACTCAGGGGTTGGCCAGCCCCAGCATTTT.

This clonotype has a handful of counts. The CDR3 protein is CASSPNRASSYNEQFF. The CDR3 bases are TGTGCCAGCTCACCAAACAGGGCAAGCTCCTACAATGAGCAGTTCTTC. The chain employs TRBV18 and TRBJ2-1; D is perhaps TRBD1 (6 bases). Deletions cut 2 bases from V and 0 bases from J, with 11 bases between. Germline values: CDR1 KGHSH, CDR2 LQKENI. This CDR3 spans 16 amino acids.

The V and J genes are TRBV20-1 and TRBJ2-7; 10 bases agree with TRBD1. The CDR3 runs to 16 residues. V was clipped by 6 bases and J by 1 base; unmatched bases: 12. Germline V CDR1 and CDR2: DFQATT, SNEGSKA (reference sequence). The CDR3, as DNA: TGCAGTGCAGACTCTATACCGGGACAGGGGTCCTACGAGCAGTACTTC. It codes for CSADSIPGQGSYEQYF.

This clonotype was counted once. A read error is possible here, since a much larger clone lies one base away. The chain couples TRBV7-2 to TRBJ1-2; 7 nucleotides match TRBD1. The CDR3 contains 14 residues. Germline CDR1 is SGHTA and CDR2 is FQGNSA. This chain's CDR3 is CASSPSRGAYDYTF. CDR3 DNA: TGTGCCAGCAGCCCGAGCAGGGGGGCCTATGACTACACCTTC.